This TCR beta chain originates from a study of blood T cell repertoires in COVID-19 (dated by TCRdb to 2019 to 2021). For the wider study: Collaborator samples came from the United States, Italy and Spain and covered acute and convalescent phases of COVID-19. The prospective study material was composed of cDNA or gDNA derived from T cells, B-cell-depleted T cells, or PBMCs. Subjects who had been exposed to COVID-19, were actively infected with it, or had recovered from it provided the deeply sampled blood TCRbeta repertoires that made up the dataset. The repertoires were made available in a free public database intended to serve as a resource for research on the immune response to SARS-CoV-2. The samples were drawn from the first 160 participants of the ongoing ImmuneRACE study and from over 950 subjects provided by 6 global collaborators. A de-identified subject ID, COVID-19 status, age in years and sex were almost always included in the sample metadata. Where available, HLA class I and class II types were taken from metadata supplied by the sample provider and were not determined by assay-based typing. The research as a whole found: The quantity of clinical and demographic metadata differed by source and by participant and was supplied without curation.

CDR1 and CDR2, looked up from the germline V gene (reference sequence), are SGHNT and YYREEE. The CDR3 covers 13 residues, taking in both the cysteine and the phenylalanine. Just the 39-base CDR3 DNA is kept, in frame starting at base 1. Relative to germline, V is missing 3 bases and J is missing 9 bases, with 6 bases of the junction outside any gene match. TCRbeta CDR3 regions were amplified from genomic DNA using the immunoSEQ Assay, a bias-controlled multiplex PCR. The authors processed their data as follows. The number of nucleated cells in each sample was estimated by amplification of reference gene primers within the assay. To quantify the absolute abundance of each unique TCRbeta CDR3 rearrangement, sequence reads were collapsed and filtered. For each sample, productive Simpson clonality was calculated as the square root of Simpson's diversity index over productive rearrangements. In TCRdb, the immuneACCESS table is reduced to in-frame sequences with V and J assigned. These tables do not hold every clone; where another copy was compared, an unresolved V gene accounts for under half, and the others remain unexplained. V and J calls and clone size follow that table, whereas D and trimming were derived from the DNA. The sample yields roughly 400,000 clones; roughly 86% were counted once. Jointly, the top ten make up about 2.3% of the sample.

This clone was detected a few times. Its target antigen remains unknown. No clone much larger than this one lies a single base away; base qualities are absent. At one collaborating source in Seattle, patients were enrolled during active infection and were followed longitudinally through the course of disease. Collaborating institutions collected whole blood in K2EDTA tubes following their own protocols. For TCRbeta analysis, collaborator samples were shipped as frozen whole blood, as isolated PBMCs, or as DNA extracted from either sample type. Sequencing was performed on peripheral blood. The receptor was derived from a woman aged 60-75 years with COVID-19, enrolled during active disease. The rearranged segments are TRBV5-4 and TRBJ1-2; 9 central bases correspond to TRBD1. The CDR3 sequence is CASSSGQGFSYTF. The DNA is TGTGCCAGCAGCTCGGGACAGGGCTTTAGCTACACCTTC.